This T cell receptor beta chain was sequenced during a study of OX40 agonist ivuxolimab in advanced cancers. Background on the study: Ivuxolimab, an antibody acting as an agonist of OX40 (CD134), was used to treat patients. Mean age around 60 years, range 23 to 79; approximately 80% male.

This CDR3 spans 15 amino acids. Germline V gene sequence: CDR1 SNHLY, CDR2 FYNNEI. Trimming cost V 2 bases and J 0 bases, with 8 bases left between them. Study conclusions and caveats: Undetermined was the antigen specificity of the expanded peripheral T cells.

TCRdb keeps only in-frame clones here, not all; method: immunoSEQ multiplex PCR. In the table there are some 82,000 clones, 90% to 95% of which are singletons. Any history of autoimmune disease or systemic immunosuppression disqualified patients. Notes on this clone: Its antigen is not known.

The TCR sequence derives from an adult with an advanced solid tumor such as melanoma, head and neck, liver or kidney cancer. The chain is built from TRBV2 and TRBJ1-5; unclear D gene. Sample: CD4+ or CD8+ T cells sorted from blood, taken in a trial of the OX40 agonist ivuxolimab. This CDR3 reads CASSENQNSNQPQHF. The CDR3, as DNA: TGTGCCAGCAGTGAAAACCAGAATAGCAATCAGCCCCAGCATTTT.